This T cell receptor (beta chain) emerged from a study of vaccination and CD4 T cells after COVID-19. After removal of 4 bases from V and 3 bases from J, the junction contained 6 bases not matched to a gene. This CDR3 region has 15 residues. CDR1 is LNHDA, CDR2 SQIVND, per germline (reference sequence). Oncomine TCR Beta short-read sequencing was applied to DNA from cultured CD4+ T cells. TCRdb ran MiXCR on the PCR reads and lists one entry per CDR3 protein. The top ten hold less than 25% of the sample, which has some 11,000 distinct CDR3 sequences, more than 25% seen once. Treatment in this sample: roughly ten-day PBMC culture with coronavirus spike peptide pools or control peptides (ViraFEST assay). Note on this clonotype: Its antigen remains unknown.

V usage is TRBV19 and J usage is TRBJ2-3, with 8 positions matching TRBD1. The TCR comes from a human donor with COVID-19. Sequencing input: cultured CD4+ T cells from blood. This CDR3 is CASSSGTGFTDTQYF. For the CDR3, the DNA is TGTGCCAGTAGTAGCGGGACAGGATTTACAGATACGCAGTATTTT.